A selection of T cell receptor beta chains follows, all from one sample in a study of post-analysis software for immune sequencing data. One entry per CDR3 protein, called by TCRdb with MiXCR from the PCR reads. The sample consists of some 700,000 distinct CDR3 sequences, approximately 59% of them appearing once. The sample comprised blood. These receptor sequences come from a girl under 10 years old with multiple sclerosis. Both conserved end residues are part of each CDR3. D genes are given only for firm matches. Size is omitted from some rows. Given values are once, few, many or a class for expanded clones.

TRBV7-8	TRBD1	TRBJ1-2	.	CASSLDHRGHGGYTF	TGTGCCAGCAGCTTAGATCACAGGGGGCACGGTGGCTACACCTTC
TRBV19	.	TRBJ2-5	.	CASSNRGFEETQYF	TGTGCCAGTAGTAATCGGGGGTTCGAGGAGACCCAGTACTTC
TRBV12-3/TRBV12-4	TRBD1	TRBJ2-7	few	CASRVGTGADEQYF	TGTGCCAGCAGAGTGGGGACAGGCGCTGACGAGCAGTACTTC
TRBV7-6	.	TRBJ2-7	.	CASSLDLGVLGNEQYF	TGTGCCAGCAGCTTAGATTTAGGGGTCCTCGGGAACGAGCAGTACTTC
TRBV5-5	.	TRBJ1-1	.	CASSLWDNTEAFF	TGTGCCAGCAGCCTATGGGACAACACTGAAGCTTTCTTT
TRBV28	TRBD1	TRBJ1-1	.	CASSHTAGQGTMNTEAFF	TGTGCCAGCAGTCATACCGCGGGACAGGGTACTATGAACACTGAAGCTTTCTTT
TRBV5-1	.	TRBJ1-4	.	CASSLARAAGTNEKLFF	TGCGCCAGCAGCTTGGCTAGAGCCGCCGGGACTAATGAAAAACTGTTTTTT
TRBV2	TRBD2	TRBJ2-3	.	CASSEVRRAGRTDTQYF	TGTGCCAGCAGTGAAGTACGGCGAGCGGGGCGCACAGATACGCAGTATTTT
TRBV6-4	TRBD2	TRBJ2-1	.	CVSSARAGVGNEQFF	TGTGTCAGCAGTGCAAGGGCGGGAGTGGGAAATGAGCAGTTCTTC
TRBV10-3	.	TRBJ2-7	.	CAISDGQGYEQYF	TGTGCCATCAGTGACGGGCAGGGCTACGAGCAGTACTTC
TRBV10-3	TRBD1	TRBJ2-5	.	CTISGQGNEETQYF	TGTACCATCAGCGGACAGGGGAACGAGGAGACCCAGTACTTC
TRBV7-8	.	TRBJ2-6	.	CASSRSGGTVSGANVLTF	TGTGCCAGCAGCCGCTCGGGGGGGACAGTCTCTGGGGCCAACGTCCTGACTTTC
TRBV12-3/TRBV12-4	.	TRBJ1-6	.	CASSPFGGRGNSPLHF	TGTGCCAGCAGCCCTTTCGGAGGACGGGGAAATTCACCCCTCCACTTT
TRBV6-5	.	TRBJ1-2	.	CASSPTTGPGYGYTF	TGTGCCAGCAGTCCAACTACAGGACCAGGTTATGGCTACACCTTC
TRBV7-9	.	TRBJ1-1	.	CAGDGEAFF	TGTGCCGGGGACGGGGAAGCTTTCTTT
TRBV19	.	TRBJ2-1	.	CASSMGPSPTHEQFF	TGTGCCAGTAGTATGGGTCCGTCCCCCACCCATGAGCAGTTCTTC
TRBV7-9	.	TRBJ2-5	.	CASSPATGRQETQYF	TGTGCCAGCAGCCCGGCGACTGGGCGCCAAGAGACCCAGTACTTC
TRBV7-2	.	TRBJ1-5	.	CASSFSPNQPQHF	TGTGCCAGCAGCTTTAGCCCGAACCAGCCCCAGCATTTT
TRBV20-1	TRBD1	TRBJ1-2	.	CSARDEGTAYGYTF	TGCAGTGCTAGAGATGAGGGGACAGCGTATGGCTACACCTTC
TRBV15	.	TRBJ2-5	.	CATSREGLGETQYF	TGTGCCACCAGCAGAGAGGGTCTTGGGGAGACCCAGTACTTC
TRBV6-2/TRBV6-3	.	TRBJ2-3	.	CASSYATWADTQYF	TGTGCCAGCAGTTACGCCACCTGGGCAGATACGCAGTATTTT
TRBV10-3	.	TRBJ2-5	.	CATRGEETQYF	TGTGCCACCCGCGGAGAAGAGACCCAGTACTTC
TRBV29-1	TRBD2	TRBJ2-1	.	CSVSPGTSGMGEQFF	TGCAGCGTTAGTCCAGGGACTAGCGGGATGGGTGAGCAGTTCTTC
TRBV7-2	.	TRBJ2-7	.	CASSLSWKSYEQYF	TGTGCCAGCAGCTTATCATGGAAGAGCTACGAGCAGTACTTC
TRBV5-1	.	TRBJ1-5	.	CASSLGGVSNRPQHF	TGCGCCAGCAGCTTGGGGGGCGTCAGCAATCGGCCCCAGCATTTT
TRBV11-3	.	TRBJ2-3	.	CASSDSGYGTDTQYF	TGTGCCAGCAGCGATAGCGGTTACGGCACAGATACGCAGTATTTT
TRBV6-5	.	TRBJ2-5	.	CASQGYRGEETQYF	TGTGCCAGCCAGGGTTACCGGGGCGAAGAGACCCAGTACTTC
TRBV10-3	.	TRBJ2-5	.	CAISETAGRQETQYF	TGTGCCATCAGTGAGACGGCAGGCCGCCAAGAGACCCAGTACTTC
TRBV7-2	.	TRBJ2-3	.	CASSLVPRGLRGGTQYF	TGTGCCAGCAGCTTAGTCCCAAGAGGATTGAGGGGCGGTACGCAGTATTTT
TRBV29-1	.	TRBJ2-5	.	CSGGSACETQYF	TGCAGCGGCGGCTCGGCGTGCGAGACCCAGTACTTC
TRBV5-1	.	TRBJ2-3	few	CASSLAQDTDTQYF	TGCGCCAGCAGCTTGGCCCAAGACACAGATACGCAGTATTTT
TRBV7-6	.	TRBJ2-7	.	CASSPLEGEYEQYF	TGTGCCAGCAGTCCCCTGGAGGGGGAGTACGAGCAGTACTTC
TRBV29-1	.	TRBJ2-7	few	CSVVELGEGEQYF	TGCAGCGTTGTAGAACTAGGAGAGGGCGAGCAGTACTTC
TRBV10-1	TRBD2	TRBJ2-3	.	CASIPRTSGNPDSTDTQYF	TGCGCCAGCATCCCGAGGACTAGCGGGAATCCAGATAGCACAGATACGCAGTATTTT
TRBV29-1	.	TRBJ2-3	.	CSVVQGGDTQYF	TGCAGCGTTGTACAGGGTGGAGATACGCAGTATTTT
TRBV4-1	.	TRBJ1-2	few	CASSQDRLGAGVGGYTF	TGCGCCAGCAGCCAAGATAGGCTGGGCGCAGGGGTCGGAGGCTACACCTTC
TRBV24-1	TRBD1	TRBJ1-5	.	CATSEGPGGSQPQHF	TGTGCCACCAGTGAGGGCCCAGGGGGGAGTCAGCCCCAGCATTTT
TRBV6-5	TRBD2	TRBJ2-3	once	CASSYYARGADTQYF	TGTGCCAGCAGTTACTACGCCCGGGGGGCAGATACGCAGTATTTT
TRBV11-2	TRBD1	TRBJ2-5	few	CASSLRPTGPETQYF	TGTGCCAGCAGCCTCCGACCGACAGGGCCAGAGACCCAGTACTTC
TRBV5-6	.	TRBJ2-1	.	CASSFQFSRHEQFF	TGTGCCAGCAGCTTCCAGTTTAGTCGACATGAGCAGTTCTTC